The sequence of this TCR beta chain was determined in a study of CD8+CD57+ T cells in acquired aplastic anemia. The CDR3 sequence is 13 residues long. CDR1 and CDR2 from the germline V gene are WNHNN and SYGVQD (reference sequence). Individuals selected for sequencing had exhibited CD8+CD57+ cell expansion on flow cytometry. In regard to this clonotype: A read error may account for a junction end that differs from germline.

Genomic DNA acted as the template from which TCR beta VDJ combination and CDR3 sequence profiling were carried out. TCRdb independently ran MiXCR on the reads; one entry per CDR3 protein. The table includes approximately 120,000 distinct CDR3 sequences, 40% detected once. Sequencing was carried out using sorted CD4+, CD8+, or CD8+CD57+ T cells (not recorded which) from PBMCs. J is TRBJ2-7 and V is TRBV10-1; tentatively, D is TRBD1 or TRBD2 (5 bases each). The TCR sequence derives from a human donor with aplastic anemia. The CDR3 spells CASSRGNSYERYF. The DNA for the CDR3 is TGCGCCAGCAGCCGGGGCAATTCCTACGAGCGGTACTTC.